This is a list of T cell receptor beta chains from one sample in a study of cytomegalovirus exposure and HLA in healthy donors. Sequencing used immunoSEQ multiplex PCR; TCRdb keeps in-frame clones, though not all of them. The sample lists about 190,000 clones, over 60% occurring once. Material: PBMCs. These receptors all come from a woman aged 30 to 39 in good health and CMV-seropositive. Each CDR3 is given with its conserved first and last residue. The D gene is left open where the match is weak. Not every row has a clone size; where given, it reads once, few, many or a size class.

size	D	V	J	DNA	CDR3
once	NA	TRBV18	TRBJ2-7	TGTGCCAGCTCACCCGGGACAACTTACGAGCAGTACTTC	CASSPGTTYEQYF
NA	NA	TRBV5-1	TRBJ1-1	TGCGCCAGCGCCTTGGGGAGTATGGAACTGAACACTGAAGCTTTCTTT	CASALGSMELNTEAFF
NA	TRBD1	TRBV18	TRBJ2-5	TGTGCCAGCTCACCGGGACAGGAGGAGACCCAGTACTTC	CASSPGQEETQYF
NA	NA	TRBV5-4	TRBJ2-7	TGTGCCAGCAGCCCGGCCCTTGGGGCAGGCTACTCCTACGAGCAGTACTTC	CASSPALGAGYSYEQYF
NA	NA	TRBV19	TRBJ2-7	TGTGCCAGTAGTAATAGGGGGGGGACCTACGAGCAGTACTTC	CASSNRGGTYEQYF
NA	TRBD1	TRBV10-3	TRBJ2-1	TGTGCCATCAGGGGAGGGACAGGGCCGTTTCATGAGCAGTTCTTC	CAIRGGTGPFHEQFF
NA	NA	TRBV7-9	TRBJ2-3	TGTGCCAGCAGCGAAAAACGTCCTAACCCCACAGATACGCAGTATTTT	CASSEKRPNPTDTQYF
NA	NA	TRBV7-6	TRBJ2-3	TGTGCCAGCAGCTCCCGGTCAGATACGCAGTATTTT	CASSSRSDTQYF
NA	TRBD2	TRBV19	TRBJ2-5	TGTGCCAGTAGTATGGGACTAGCGGGAGTAGGGGAGACCCAGTACTTC	CASSMGLAGVGETQYF
NA	NA	TRBV28	TRBJ2-7	TGTGCCAGCAGCCAATCATCCTACGAGCAGTACTTC	CASSQSSYEQYF
NA	TRBD1	TRBV28	TRBJ1-1	TGTGCCAGCAGTGGGACAGGCGGGGGCGACGCTGAAGCTTTCTTT	CASSGTGGGDAEAFF
NA	NA	TRBV4-1	TRBJ2-1	TGCGCCAGCACCCCCTTGGGGGCCGGGCCCTACAATGAGCAGTTCTTC	CASTPLGAGPYNEQFF
NA	TRBD2	TRBV7-8	TRBJ2-3	TGTGCCAGCAGTCAGGAGGCGGGAGCCGCAGATACGCAGTATTTT	CASSQEAGAADTQYF
NA	TRBD2	TRBV7-3	TRBJ2-2	TGTGCCAGCAGCTTGACTAGCGGGTCGACCGGGGAGCTGTTTTTT	CASSLTSGSTGELFF
NA	TRBD1	TRBV27	TRBJ1-4	TGTGCCAGCAGTCCGCTCCGGGACAGGGGAGTTGGTGAAAAACTGTTTTTT	CASSPLRDRGVGEKLFF
NA	TRBD1	TRBV6-5	TRBJ1-5	TGTGCCAGCAGATCGACAGGGGGCTTGAAGCCCCAGCATTTT	CASRSTGGLKPQHF
NA	TRBD1	TRBV5-5	TRBJ2-5	TGTGCCAGCTCTCCCCGGACAGGGTGGAGTGAGACCCAGTACTTC	CASSPRTGWSETQYF
NA	NA	TRBV28	TRBJ2-7	TGTGCCAGCACATCCCAGGGTTTAAGCTCCTACGAGCAGTACTTC	CASTSQGLSSYEQYF
NA	TRBD2	TRBV29-1	TRBJ2-7	TGCAGCGTTGAAAGGGAGGGACACGAGCAGTACTTC	CSVEREGHEQYF
NA	NA	TRBV30	TRBJ1-2	TGTGCCTTCCTAACCCGACAGGCCCCAGAGGGCTACACCTTC	CAFLTRQAPEGYTF
NA	TRBD1	TRBV15	TRBJ2-7	TGTGCCACCAGCAGGGAACGGGACAGCTGGTACGAGCAGTACTTC	CATSRERDSWYEQYF
NA	TRBD1	TRBV7-9	TRBJ2-5	TGTGCCAGCAGCTTAGGGGACAGGGGTTCAGAGACCCAGTACTTC	CASSLGDRGSETQYF
few	NA	TRBV28	TRBJ1-4	TGTGCCAGCAGTTTATCGACTATGAACCCAAAACTGTTTTTT	CASSLSTMNPKLFF
NA	NA	TRBV28	TRBJ1-5	TGTGCCAGCAGTTTGGCGGGACAGCCCCAGCATTTT	CASSLAGQPQHF
NA	NA	TRBV9	TRBJ2-7	TGTGCCAGCAGCCTCACCGGGACTGACCTCTACGAGCAGTACTTC	CASSLTGTDLYEQYF
NA	NA	TRBV4-3	TRBJ2-1	TGCGCCAGCAGCCAAGATCCCCGGGGATCCTACAATGAGCAGTTCTTC	CASSQDPRGSYNEQFF
NA	NA	TRBV7-3	TRBJ2-5	TGTGCCAGCAGCTTGTTCAGGGGCCAGACCCAGTACTTC	CASSLFRGQTQYF
NA	NA	TRBV6-1	TRBJ1-1	TGTGCCAGCAAAGGACAGCTTGAAGCTTTCTTT	CASKGQLEAFF
NA	NA	TRBV5-6	TRBJ1-2	TGTGCCAGCAGCTTGGAGCCCCGTGGCTACACCTTC	CASSLEPRGYTF
few	TRBD2	TRBV30	TRBJ2-7	TGTGCCTGGAGTGTACAAGCGGGATTCTACGAGCAGTACTTC	CAWSVQAGFYEQYF
NA	TRBD2	TRBV28	TRBJ2-7	TGTGCCAGCAGCCGCGGGGGAACCCCTTACGAGCAGTACTTC	CASSRGGTPYEQYF
few	TRBD1	TRBV5-1	TRBJ2-5	TGCGCCAGCAGCTGGGGACAGAGCCAAGAGACCCAGTACTTC	CASSWGQSQETQYF
NA	TRBD1	TRBV6-6	TRBJ2-3	TGTGCCAGCAGAACCGGGACAGGGACAGCGGATACGCAGTATTTT	CASRTGTGTADTQYF
few	TRBD1	TRBV28	TRBJ1-5	TGTGCCAGCAGCTCCGGGACAGGAGGCAATCAGCCCCAGCATTTT	CASSSGTGGNQPQHF
few	TRBD1	TRBV5-8	TRBJ2-7	TGTGCCAGCAGCTTCGGGTTGTCACGACAGGGAACCAACGAGCAGTACTTC	CASSFGLSRQGTNEQYF
NA	TRBD2	TRBV10-3	TRBJ2-7	TGTGCCACGGGGACGGGGCTTAGCGGGCCGCTGGACGAGCAGTACTTC	CATGTGLSGPLDEQYF
NA	TRBD1	TRBV7-2	TRBJ1-5	TGTGCCAGCAGCCTAACTGGGACAGGGACGGGACAGCCCCAGCATTTT	CASSLTGTGTGQPQHF
NA	TRBD2	TRBV9	TRBJ2-3	TGTGCCAGCAGCTGGAGACCGGGACTAGCGGGAGGGGAGAGTACAGATACGCAGTATTTT	CASSWRPGLAGGESTDTQYF
NA	TRBD1	TRBV10-3	TRBJ2-7	TGTGCCACCACATATCGGACAGGGTTCGAGCAGTACTTC	CATTYRTGFEQYF
NA	TRBD2	TRBV4-2	TRBJ2-1	TGTGCCAGCAGCCTTCTAGCGGGAGGGTCCTACAATGAGCAGTTCTTC	CASSLLAGGSYNEQFF
few	TRBD2	TRBV5-1	TRBJ2-7	TGCGCCAGCAGCCGGACTAGCGGTTTTTACGAGCAGTACTTC	CASSRTSGFYEQYF
once	TRBD1	TRBV5-1	TRBJ2-5	TGCGCCAGCAGCTTGACAGGGGGCCAAGAGACCCAGTACTTC	CASSLTGGQETQYF
NA	TRBD1	TRBV5-1	TRBJ2-7	TGCGCCAGCAGCGTAACAGGGGGCGGTGACGAGCAGTACTTC	CASSVTGGGDEQYF
NA	TRBD1	TRBV6-1	TRBJ1-5	TGTGCCAGCAGTGAATACCGGGACAGGGGGCGAAAATACAATCAGCCCCAGCATTTT	CASSEYRDRGRKYNQPQHF
NA	TRBD2	TRBV6-1	TRBJ2-7	TGTGCCAGCACTCTCAGACTAGCGGGACCCCACGAGCAGTACTTC	CASTLRLAGPHEQYF
once	TRBD1	TRBV29-1	TRBJ2-2	TGCAGCGCCGACAGGGGCGACACCGGGGAGCTGTTTTTT	CSADRGDTGELFF
NA	NA	TRBV28	TRBJ2-2	TGTGCCAGCAGTTTCTCGTTCTCCACCGGGGAGCTGTTTTTT	CASSFSFSTGELFF
NA	TRBD1	TRBV14	TRBJ2-5	TGTGCCAGCAGCTACAGGGGGCAGGAGACCCAGTACTTC	CASSYRGQETQYF
NA	NA	TRBV28	TRBJ1-1	TGTGCCAGCAGTCCAGGATACAGGGACACTGAAGCTTTCTTT	CASSPGYRDTEAFF
NA	TRBD1	TRBV7-2	TRBJ1-5	TGTGCCAGCAGCCTGACAGGGAAAAATCAGCCCCAGCATTTT	CASSLTGKNQPQHF